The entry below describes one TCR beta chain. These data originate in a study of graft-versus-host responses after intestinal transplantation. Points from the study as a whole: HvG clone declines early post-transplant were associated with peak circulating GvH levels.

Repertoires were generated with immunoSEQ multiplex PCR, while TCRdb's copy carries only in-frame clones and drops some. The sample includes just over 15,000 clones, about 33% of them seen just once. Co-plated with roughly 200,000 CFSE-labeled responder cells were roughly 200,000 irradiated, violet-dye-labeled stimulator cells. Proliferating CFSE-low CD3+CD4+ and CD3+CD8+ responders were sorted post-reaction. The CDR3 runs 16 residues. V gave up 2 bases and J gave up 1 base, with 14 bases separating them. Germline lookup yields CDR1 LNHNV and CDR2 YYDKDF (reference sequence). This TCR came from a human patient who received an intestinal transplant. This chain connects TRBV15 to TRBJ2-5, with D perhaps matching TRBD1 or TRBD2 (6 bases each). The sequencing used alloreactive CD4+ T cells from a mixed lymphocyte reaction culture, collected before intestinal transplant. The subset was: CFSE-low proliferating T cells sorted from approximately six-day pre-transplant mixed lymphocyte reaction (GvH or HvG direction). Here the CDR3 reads CATSRTLGGIQETQYF. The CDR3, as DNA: TGTGCCACCAGCAGAACCCTAGGGGGGATCCAAGAGACCCAGTACTTC.